This T cell receptor beta chain is drawn from a study of blood T cell repertoires in COVID-19. Study-wide background: Spain, Italy and the United States supplied samples that represented acute and convalescent COVID-19. Sources were T cells, B-cell-depleted T cells, or PBMCs; the material itself was cDNA or gDNA.

Authors' analysis steps: Scientists estimated how many nucleated cells there were by amplifying reference gene primers. Assay used: immunoSEQ multiplex PCR; TCRdb lists only in-frame clones, some missing. V and J calls and clone size are copied from that table; D and trimming were computed from the DNA. The table shows some 150,000 clones, with about 80% occurring only once. Germline CDR1 is SGHTA and CDR2 is FQGNSA. This CDR3 has 14 amino acids. V lost 0 bases and J lost 2, with 7 bases in between. Sequencing input: peripheral blood. This chain links TRBV7-2 with TRBJ1-1; D not certain. The TCR comes from a human donor in a cohort sampled during active COVID-19. Here the CDR3 DNA reads TGTGCCAGCAGCTTAGCCCTGCTAAACACTGAAGCTTTCTTT. Its translation is CASSLALLNTEAFF.